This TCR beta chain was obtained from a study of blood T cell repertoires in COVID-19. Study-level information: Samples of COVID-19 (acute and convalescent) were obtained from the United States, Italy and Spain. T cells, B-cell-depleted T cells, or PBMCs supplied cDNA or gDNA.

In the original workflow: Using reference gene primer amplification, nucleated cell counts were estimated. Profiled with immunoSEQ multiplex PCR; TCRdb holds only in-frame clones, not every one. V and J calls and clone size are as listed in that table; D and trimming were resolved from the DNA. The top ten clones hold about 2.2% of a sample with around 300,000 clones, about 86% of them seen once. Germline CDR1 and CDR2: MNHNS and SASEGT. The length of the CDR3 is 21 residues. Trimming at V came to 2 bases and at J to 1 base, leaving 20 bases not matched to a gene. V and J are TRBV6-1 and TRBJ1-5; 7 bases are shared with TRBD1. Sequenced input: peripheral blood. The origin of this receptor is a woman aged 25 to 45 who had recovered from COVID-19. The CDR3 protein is CASSETRVFGKGQRSNQPQHF. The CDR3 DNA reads TGTGCCAGCAGTGAAACGCGAGTATTCGGAAAGGGACAGAGGAGCAATCAGCCCCAGCATTTT.